This is a list of T cell receptor beta chains from one sample in a study of blood T cells in healthy people across ages. From the 5' RACE reads, TCRdb called clonotypes with MiXCR, one entry per CDR3 protein. The data show more than 700,000 distinct CDR3 sequences, with 46% seen just once and less than 20% held by the top ten. The sequenced sample was blood. These receptors were obtained from a man of 80 years or more in good health. The CDR3 runs from the conserved cysteine through the conserved F or W. The D gene is left open where the match is weak. Where a row states a size, it is once, few, many or the class of an expanded clone; other rows omit it.

abundance	j_gene	d_gene	v_gene	CDR3nt	CDR3aa
few	TRBJ2-5	TRBD2	TRBV3-1	TGTGCCAGCAGCCCAGGACTAGCGGGAACCCAAGAGACCCAGTACTTC	CASSPGLAGTQETQYF
many	TRBJ2-7	TRBD1	TRBV2	TGTGCCAGCAACCGGGACAGGGGGCAGCAGTACTTC	CASNRDRGQQYF
-	TRBJ2-5	TRBD2	TRBV24-1	TGTGCCACCAGTGATCCTAGCGGGAGCGTTGAGACCCAGTACTTC	CATSDPSGSVETQYF
-	TRBJ2-3	-	TRBV7-2	TGTGCCAGCAGCTTAGTACCCAAGGCAGATACGCAGTATTTT	CASSLVPKADTQYF
-	TRBJ2-5	TRBD2	TRBV19	TGTGCCAGTAGTACAGGGACTAGCGGACAAGAGACCCAGTACTTC	CASSTGTSGQETQYF
-	TRBJ1-3	-	TRBV6-6	TGTGCCAGCAGCTCAGGGGTCGGAAACACCATATATTTT	CASSSGVGNTIYF
-	TRBJ2-7	-	TRBV20-1	TGCAGTGCTAGAACCGCGGACGAGCAGTACTTC	CSARTADEQYF
-	TRBJ2-1	TRBD2	TRBV5-1	TGCGCCAGCAGCCGCAGAAGCGGGACCAATTGGGATGAGCAGTTCTTC	CASSRRSGTNWDEQFF
-	TRBJ2-7	-	TRBV12-5	TGTGCTAGTGGTTCCTCCACCGACAGTGGAGGCTACGAGCAGTACTTC	CASGSSTDSGGYEQYF
-	TRBJ2-7	TRBD1	TRBV28	TGTGCCAGCAGTTACGGACAGGGGGCATACGAGCAGTACTTC	CASSYGQGAYEQYF
-	TRBJ2-5	TRBD2	TRBV3-1	TGTGCCAGCAGACGATTTCCCGGCGGGAGGGCCGAAGAGACCCAGTACTTC	CASRRFPGGRAEETQYF
-	TRBJ2-3	TRBD2	TRBV10-3	TGTGCCGCCCACGAGCCGACTAGCGGGGGAGATACGCAGTATTTT	CAAHEPTSGGDTQYF
-	TRBJ2-1	TRBD2	TRBV30	TGTGCCTGGACCCAGGACCATAGCGGGAGAAGCAATGAGCAGTTCTTC	CAWTQDHSGRSNEQFF
few	TRBJ2-1	TRBD1	TRBV12-3/TRBV12-4	TGTGCCAGCAGAGGGACAGGGTTCAGCTCCTACAATGAGCAGTTCTTC	CASRGTGFSSYNEQFF
few	TRBJ2-2	TRBD1	TRBV9	TGTGCCAGCCGACAGGGGGCGCTCACCGGGGAGCTGTTTTTT	CASRQGALTGELFF
few	TRBJ1-1	-	TRBV4-1	TGCGCCAGCAGCCCCCCGTTGTACTCTACTGAAGCTTTCTTT	CASSPPLYSTEAFF
-	TRBJ2-3	TRBD2	TRBV20-1	TGCAGTGCTAGAGATACGGGACTAGCGGGGCGCACAGATACGCAGTATTTT	CSARDTGLAGRTDTQYF
-	TRBJ2-1	TRBD2	TRBV15	TGTGCCACCAGTGGGGCGGGAGGGCCGTACAGTGAGCAGTTCTTC	CATSGAGGPYSEQFF
-	TRBJ2-5	TRBD2	TRBV10-3	TGTGCCATCAGTGGGGCGGGGGGCCCGGAGACCCAGTACTTC	CAISGAGGPETQYF
-	TRBJ2-7	-	TRBV27	TGTGCCAGCAGTTTAAACACAGTCTCCTACGAGCAGTACTTC	CASSLNTVSYEQYF
-	TRBJ1-6	-	TRBV27	TGTGCCAGCAGTCCCCGGGACGGTAATAATTCACCCCTCCACTTT	CASSPRDGNNSPLHF
-	TRBJ1-4	-	TRBV7-9	TGTGCCAGCAGCGCCGAGACAGCAAATGAAAAACTGTTTTTT	CASSAETANEKLFF
-	TRBJ1-2	TRBD1	TRBV7-2	TGTGCCAGCAGCCAGGGGGGGAGCAGGATAGGCTACACCTTC	CASSQGGSRIGYTF
-	TRBJ1-2	-	TRBV2	TGTGCCGGCAGGATCCTCGGGGTCGGGGTAGGCTACACCTTC	CAGRILGVGVGYTF
few	TRBJ2-7	-	TRBV5-1	TGCGCCAGCAGCTTGAACATAGGGGCCGAGCAGTACTTC	CASSLNIGAEQYF
-	TRBJ2-3	-	TRBV6-6	TGTGCCAGCAGCCGGGGAGCGAGCGGAAGCACAGATACGCAGTATTTT	CASSRGASGSTDTQYF